These T cell receptor beta chains were read from a single sample in a study of CD8+CD57+ T cells in acquired aplastic anemia. TCRdb re-derived calls from the reads in MiXCR, one entry per CDR3 protein. Seen here are some 180,000 distinct CDR3 sequences, roughly 63% observed once, and the top ten hold about 44%. The sequenced sample consisted of sorted CD4+, CD8+, or CD8+CD57+ T cells (not recorded which) from PBMCs. These receptor sequences come from a human donor with aplastic anemia. Each CDR3 is given with its conserved first and last residue. D genes are given only for firm matches. The size field is filled for only some rows; it gives once, few, many or a size class.

D	V	size	J	DNA	CDR3
-	TRBV7-3	few	TRBJ2-3	TGTGCCAGCAGCCACCGGGACCAAGGGGATACGCAGTATTTT	CASSHRDQGDTQYF
-	TRBV19	many	TRBJ2-3	TGTGCCAGTAGTATCCCGTTCAGAGGGCCGGTAGATACGCAGTATTTT	CASSIPFRGPVDTQYF
-	TRBV7-9	-	TRBJ2-5	TGTGCCAGCAGCCCCCGGATTAGCGGAGTATACCAAGAGACCCAGTACTTC	CASSPRISGVYQETQYF
-	TRBV2	-	TRBJ2-7	TGTGCCAGCAGGGCGACTCGTGCCCACGAGCAGTACTTC	CASRATRAHEQYF
-	TRBV4-1	-	TRBJ2-7	TGTGCCTCGTCGGGGGCGGAATCCGGTCCCTCCTACGAGCAGTACTTC	CASSGAESGPSYEQYF
TRBD2	TRBV2	-	TRBJ2-1	TGTGCCAGCAGTGAATCAAAGGGCGGGAGTAGGATTGAGCAGTTCTTC	CASSESKGGSRIEQFF
TRBD1	TRBV5-5	-	TRBJ1-4	TGTGCCAGCAGCGACCGGGCAGGGGGCGAGGGAGAAAAACTGTTTTTT	CASSDRAGGEGEKLFF
-	TRBV24-1	-	TRBJ2-2	TGTGCCACCAGCGGCCGGGGTCCGGACGGGGAGCTGTTTTTT	CATSGRGPDGELFF
-	TRBV7-2	-	TRBJ2-6	TGTGCCAGCAGCTTAAGTCTGAACTCTGGGGCCAACGTCCTGACTTTC	CASSLSLNSGANVLTF
-	TRBV15	-	TRBJ1-5	TGTGCCACCAGCAGACTCCGGGACAGCAATCAGCCCCAGCATTTT	CATSRLRDSNQPQHF
TRBD1	TRBV2	-	TRBJ2-6	TGTGCCAGCAGTGGGGACAGCTCTGGGGCCAACGTCCTGACTTTC	CASSGDSSGANVLTF
TRBD2	TRBV20-1	-	TRBJ2-2	TGCAGTGCTAGACCGAGGACTAGCGGGATGGGAAGGTTTGGGGAGCTGTTTTTT	CSARPRTSGMGRFGELFF
-	TRBV20-1	-	TRBJ1-2	TGCAGTGCTACACAGGGAGGAAACTATGGCTACACCTTC	CSATQGGNYGYTF
TRBD1	TRBV4-1	-	TRBJ1-6	TGCGCCAGCAGCCCGTACCGGGACAGGGATTTGAATTCACCCCTCCACTTT	CASSPYRDRDLNSPLHF
-	TRBV6-2/TRBV6-3	-	TRBJ2-1	TGTGCCAGCACGGCGGACGGATACAATGAGCAGTTCTTC	CASTADGYNEQFF
-	TRBV7-3	many	TRBJ2-2	TGTGCCAGCAGCTTAGAACTTGGCGCCGGGGAGCTGTTTTTT	CASSLELGAGELFF
-	TRBV7-6	-	TRBJ2-1	TGTGCCAGCAGCTTACAGGGGCCCGGGACCAATGAGCAGTTCTTC	CASSLQGPGTNEQFF
-	TRBV5-4	-	TRBJ1-6	TGTGCCAGCAGTGGGACCCCCGGGGATTCACCCCTCCACTTT	CASSGTPGDSPLHF
TRBD1	TRBV9	-	TRBJ1-1	TGTGCCAGCAGCGCGCCACAGGGGGCGAGCACTGAAGCTTTCTTT	CASSAPQGASTEAFF
-	TRBV29-1	-	TRBJ2-7	TGCCGCGTAAGGAATCACTACGAGCAGTACTTC	CRVRNHYEQYF
-	TRBV19	many	TRBJ1-1	TGTGCCAGTATCGCGGGGAACACTGAAGCTTTCTTT	CASIAGNTEAFF
TRBD1	TRBV7-3	many	TRBJ2-1	TGTGCCAGCAGCATAGGGGGACAGGGCCACAATGAGCAGTTCTTC	CASSIGGQGHNEQFF
TRBD1	TRBV7-2	-	TRBJ2-2	TGTGCCAGCTCGATCAAGACAGGGAAGACCGGGGAGCTGTTTTTT	CASSIKTGKTGELFF
-	TRBV4-1	-	TRBJ2-5	TGCGCCAGCAGCCGACCGGGACTCCAAGAGACCCAGTACTTC	CASSRPGLQETQYF
-	TRBV4-1	many	TRBJ2-2	TGCGCCAGCAGCCAATACAACACCGGGGAGCTGTTTTTT	CASSQYNTGELFF
-	TRBV5-1	many	TRBJ2-1	TGCGCCAGCAGCCTTACAGGGGACTATGAGCAGTTCTTC	CASSLTGDYEQFF
TRBD2	TRBV7-9	-	TRBJ2-3	TGTGCCAGCAGCCAAGAGTATAGGCGGGGGGCTCCCGTCGCAGATACGCGGTATTTT	CASSQEYRRGAPVADTRYF
TRBD1	TRBV5-1	many	TRBJ2-5	TGCGCCAGCAGCTTGGCCCCGGACAGGGGTGAGACCCAGTACTTC	CASSLAPDRGETQYF
TRBD1	TRBV4-1	many	TRBJ1-1	TGCGCCAGCAGGATCGACAGGGTAGGGAACACTGAAGCTTCCTTT	CASRIDRVGNTEASF
-	TRBV14	-	TRBJ1-1	TGTGCCAGCAGTCAACGGATTTCGACCGGGACCGTAAACACTGAAGCTTTCTTT	CASSQRISTGTVNTEAFF
-	TRBV9	once	TRBJ1-2	TGTGCCAGCAGCCCAGAGGGGGGGCGAGGCTACACCTTC	CASSPEGGRGYTF
TRBD2	TRBV7-9	many	TRBJ2-1	TGTGCCAGCAGCTTGAGCGGGGTAGGCAATGAGCAGTTCTTC	CASSLSGVGNEQFF
TRBD2	TRBV24-1	-	TRBJ2-3	TGTGCCACCAGGGAGAGCGGGGAGGGGACAGATACGCAGTATTTT	CATRESGEGTDTQYF
TRBD2	TRBV5-8	-	TRBJ2-5	TGTGCCAGCAGTCCCGGGACTAGCGGGGTTAGGTTGCAGGAGACCCAGTACTTC	CASSPGTSGVRLQETQYF
-	TRBV19	-	TRBJ1-6	TGTGCCAGTACCTCCGGGACAATTAATTCACCCCTCCACTTT	CASTSGTINSPLHF
-	TRBV29-1	-	TRBJ1-5	TGCAGCGTTGAGACGGGTAGCAATCAGCCCCAGCATTTT	CSVETGSNQPQHF
-	TRBV5-1	-	TRBJ2-3	TGCGCCAGCAGCTCGACTATCGGGGGCCTTAGCACAGATACGCAGTATTTT	CASSSTIGGLSTDTQYF
-	TRBV25-1	-	TRBJ2-2	TGTGCCAGCAGTAAGGCCGGTACCGGGGAGCTGTTTTTT	CASSKAGTGELFF
TRBD2	TRBV14	-	TRBJ2-1	TGTGCCAGCAGCCAAGAAAGAGCGGGAGGTAAGAATGAGCAGTTCTTC	CASSQERAGGKNEQFF
TRBD2	TRBV10-3	-	TRBJ2-1	TGTGCCATCAGTGGGCTAGCGGGAAGCTCCTACAATGAGCAGTTCTTC	CAISGLAGSSYNEQFF
TRBD1	TRBV7-9	-	TRBJ2-7	TGCGCCAGCAGCCAAGTCTCAACTGAGACAGGGGCCCACGAGCAGTACTTC	CASSQVSTETGAHEQYF
-	TRBV20-1	many	TRBJ1-2	TGCAGTGCTATTGGGGGGGGCAGAAACTATGGCTACACCTTC	CSAIGGGRNYGYTF
-	TRBV7-8	few	TRBJ2-7	TGTGCCAGCAGCTTTTCTCAGGGCAATGAGCAGTACTTC	CASSFSQGNEQYF
TRBD1	TRBV10-3	-	TRBJ1-1	TGTGCCACCCTCGCTGAGAGGACAGGCATGAACACTGAAGCTTTCTTT	CATLAERTGMNTEAFF
TRBD2	TRBV6-2/TRBV6-3	many	TRBJ2-5	TGTGCCGGCAAGACGGGGGGGCCTTCGGAGACCCAGTACTTC	CAGKTGGPSETQYF
-	TRBV20-1	-	TRBJ1-1	TGCAGTGCTAGAGGGGGAGGGGACATGAACACTGACGCTTTCTTT	CSARGGGDMNTDAFF
-	TRBV5-6	-	TRBJ2-4	TGTGCCAGCAGCTTGGGCTTCAGGGGCCCATTAGCCAAAAACATTCAGTACTTC	CASSLGFRGPLAKNIQYF
-	TRBV6-6	many	TRBJ2-7	TGTGCCAGCAGTTACCCTCCTGACATCCTTAGGGGCTACGAGCAGTACTTC	CASSYPPDILRGYEQYF
-	TRBV2	-	TRBJ1-2	TGTGCCAGCAGTGAAGGGGGGTCTAACTATGGCTACACCTTC	CASSEGGSNYGYTF
-	TRBV20-1	few	TRBJ2-3	TGCAGTGCTCGAGAAGCAGATACGCAGTATTTT	CSAREADTQYF
-	TRBV5-4	few	TRBJ2-7	TGTGCCAGCAGCTTTTTTTTAGGGTACGGGACTCCTCCTGGCGAGCAGTACTTC	CASSFFLGYGTPPGEQYF
-	TRBV7-9	-	TRBJ2-3	TGTGCCAGCAAGCCCTTTCTCACGCAGTATTTT	CASKPFLTQYF
-	TRBV19	-	TRBJ1-1	TGTGCCAGTAGAATACAGGGTTCGAACACTGAAGCTTTCTTT	CASRIQGSNTEAFF
-	TRBV2	once	TRBJ2-3	TGTGCCAGCAGTGAAGGTCAGGGGAAAGATACGCAGTATTTT	CASSEGQGKDTQYF
TRBD2	TRBV7-2	once	TRBJ2-3	TGTGCCAGCAGCCCATGGACTAGCAACACAGATACGCAGTATTTT	CASSPWTSNTDTQYF